These T cell receptor beta chains were read from a single sample in a study of vaccination effects on CD4 cells after COVID-19. Their cognate antigens are unknown. Sequenced by immunoSEQ multiplex PCR; TCRdb stores in-frame clones only, minus some. The data hold under 35,000 clones, with under 80% observed a single time. The sample consisted of CD4+ T cells from PBMCs cultured with a peptide pool, taken before COVID-19 vaccination. The receptors shown here come from a human donor who had a prior SARS-CoV-2 infection. CDR3s include the opening cysteine and the closing phenylalanine or tryptophan. Where a row states a size, it is once, few, many or the class of an expanded clone; other rows omit it.

TRBJ2-2 | . | TRBV5-1 | CASSSGGGPNTGELFF
TRBJ2-7 | . | TRBV30 | CAWDRGQSYEQYF
TRBJ2-4 | . | TRBV12-3/TRBV12-4 | CASSSTGFQYF
TRBJ2-1 | . | TRBV11-3 | CASLSSSYNEQFF
TRBJ2-1 | . | TRBV20-1 | CSASGRAANEQFF
TRBJ1-3 | . | TRBV6-5 | CASSSLTGTAGNTIYF
TRBJ2-7 | . | TRBV10-3 | CAISDDGSIREQYF
TRBJ2-2 | . | TRBV5-1 | CASRLLAGGDTGELFF
TRBJ1-2 | once | TRBV7-2 | CASSFYSEDGYTF
TRBJ1-5 | . | TRBV6-5 | CASGPTGISNQPQHF
TRBJ2-7 | . | TRBV15 | CATSRPRDTYYEQYF
TRBJ1-4 | . | TRBV6-5 | CASSYSLGMANEKLFF
TRBJ1-2 | large | TRBV30 | CAWIGQGNYGYTF
TRBJ2-3 | . | TRBV12-5 | CASGSAGGGTGTDTQYF
TRBJ2-3 | once | TRBV15 | CATRPLGRTSTDTQYF
TRBJ2-7 | once | TRBV7-2 | CASSLAVAVSYEQYF